This paragraph reports one T cell receptor (beta chain). The germline V gene encodes CDR1 MNHEY and CDR2 SMNVEV (reference sequence). The CDR3 covers 12 residues. With 6 bases removed from V and 5 bases from J, the gap between germline ends came to 10 bases. This specimen belongs to a study of blood T cell repertoires in COVID-19. Whole-study context: Sample material is recorded as cDNA or gDNA derived from T cells, B-cell-depleted T cells, or PBMCs.

TCRdb's table, derived via immunoSEQ multiplex PCR, lists solely in-frame clones and lacks some. The top ten clones hold roughly 4.3% of a sample with around 99,000 clones, 80% to 85% of them seen once. The specimen was peripheral blood. This receptor was taken from a human donor in a cohort sampled during active COVID-19. The chain joins TRBV27 to TRBJ1-1, with D perhaps TRBD1 (6 bases). The DNA for the CDR3 is TGTGCCAGCAGAACAGGGTTAACTGAAGCTTTCTTT. Protein: CASRTGLTEAFF.